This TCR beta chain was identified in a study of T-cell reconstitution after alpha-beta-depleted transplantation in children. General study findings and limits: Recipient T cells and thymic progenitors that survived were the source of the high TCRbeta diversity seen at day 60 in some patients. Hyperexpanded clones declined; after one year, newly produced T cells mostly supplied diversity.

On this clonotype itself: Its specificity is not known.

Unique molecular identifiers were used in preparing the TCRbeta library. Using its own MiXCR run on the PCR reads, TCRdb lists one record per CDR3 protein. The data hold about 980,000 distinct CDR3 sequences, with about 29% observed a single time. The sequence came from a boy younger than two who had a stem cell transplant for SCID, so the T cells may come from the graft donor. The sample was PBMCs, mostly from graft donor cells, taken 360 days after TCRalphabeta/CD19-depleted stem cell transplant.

The CDR3 bases are TGCAGTGCTAGAGATGTAGCCAGGGTCACTGAAGCTTTCTTT. Translated: CSARDVARVTEAFF. The J gene is TRBJ1-1, the V gene TRBV20-1; the D gene is possibly TRBD1 (5 bases). Trimming removed 0 bases at V and 4 bases at J, with 12 bases between. This CDR3 is built from 14 residues. In germline, CDR1 is DFQATT, CDR2 SNEGSKA (reference sequence).